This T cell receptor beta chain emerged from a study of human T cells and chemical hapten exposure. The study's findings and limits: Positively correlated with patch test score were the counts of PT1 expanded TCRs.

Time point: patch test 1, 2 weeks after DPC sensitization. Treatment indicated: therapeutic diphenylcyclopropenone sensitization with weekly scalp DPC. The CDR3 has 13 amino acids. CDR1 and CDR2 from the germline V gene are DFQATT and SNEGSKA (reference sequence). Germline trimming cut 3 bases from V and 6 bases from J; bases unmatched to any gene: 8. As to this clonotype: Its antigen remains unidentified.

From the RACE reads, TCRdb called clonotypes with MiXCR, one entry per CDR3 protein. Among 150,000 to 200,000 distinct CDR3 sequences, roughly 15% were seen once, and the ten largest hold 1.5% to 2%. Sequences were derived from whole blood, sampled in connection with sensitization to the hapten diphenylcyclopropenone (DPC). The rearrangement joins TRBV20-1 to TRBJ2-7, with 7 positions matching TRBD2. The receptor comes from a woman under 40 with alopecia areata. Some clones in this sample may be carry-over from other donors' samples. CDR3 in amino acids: CSASRGRGGEQYF. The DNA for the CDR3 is TGCAGTGCTAGCCGGGGGAGGGGAGGCGAGCAGTACTTC.